This passage covers 32 T cell receptor beta chains from one sample sequenced in a study of T-cell reconstitution after alpha-beta-depleted transplantation in children (TCRdb year 2016). Library generation was performed with PCR. The sample was run on an Illumina HiSeq 2500. Molecular barcoding was employed in the preparation of TCR libraries, with unique molecular identifiers being used to normalize TCRbeta repertoire quantification. TCRdb redid the processing of the public reads, applying fastp at Q25 and MiXCR, and retained in-frame beta chains. CDR3 protein sequences are deduplicated, and each keeps its most common genes and DNA. In all, the sample holds about 1,000,000 distinct CDR3 sequences, and less than 30% of those were seen once. Over 25% of the sample is in the top ten clones. Per the publication, the treatment or condition label means: allogeneic hematopoietic cell transplantation with graft depleted of TCRalphabeta T cells and CD19 B cells.

The input for sequencing was PBMCs, mostly from graft donor cells, taken 360 days after TCRalphabeta/CD19-depleted stem cell transplant. The source of these receptors is a boy under three years old who had a stem cell transplant for SCID, so the T cells may come from the graft donor.

The sample holds many counts of this clonotype. This chain links TRBV28 with TRBJ2-3; perhaps TRBD2 as D (6 bases). Per the germline V gene, CDR1 is MDHEN and CDR2 is SYDVKM. The CDR3 contains 15 residues. The V gene lost 7 bases and the J gene lost 5 bases, with 19 bases spanning the gap. The CDR3 sequence: CASKVSVASVDTQYF. The CDR3 coding sequence is TGTGCCAGCAAAGTTAGTGTGGCTAGCGTAGATACGCAGTATTTT.

In its sample, this clonotype was seen a few times. V is TRBV27 and J is TRBJ2-7; unclear D gene. Germline assignment: CDR1 MNHEY and CDR2 SMNVEV (reference sequence). CDR3 size: 14 residues. Trimming pared 4 bases from V and 3 bases from J, leaving 13 bases between. For the CDR3, the DNA is TGTGCCAGCAGTTCGGGCCCTAACTACTACGAGCAGTACTTC. This sequence encodes CASSSGPNYYEQYF.

This clonotype came up many times. This chain joins TRBV20-1 and TRBJ2-3; the D is unclear. The CDR3 length is 10 residues. Germline V gives CDR1 DFQATT, CDR2 SNEGSKA (reference sequence). Trimming left V 5 bases short and J 3 bases short, with 3 bases between. The CDR3 sequence is CSALTDTQYF. In DNA, the CDR3 is TGCAGTGCTCTTACAGATACGCAGTATTTT.

This clonotype was seen a handful of times. The genes are TRBV18 and TRBJ2-1, with 7 bases fitting TRBD1. Germline lookup yields CDR1 KGHSH and CDR2 LQKENI. This CDR3 has 13 residues. With 3 bases clipped from V and 8 bases from J, the junction kept 4 bases outside the gene matches. CDR3: CASSPEQGDEQFF. The CDR3 DNA sequence: TGTGCCAGCTCACCGGAGCAGGGGGATGAGCAGTTCTTC.

This clonotype was picked up a small number of times. The chain joins TRBV20-1 to TRBJ1-6; D is uncertain. V dropped 0 bases and J dropped 8 bases, with 11 bases sitting between them. This CDR3 contains 14 residues. Germline V gene lookup returns CDR1 DFQATT and CDR2 SNEGSKA (reference sequence). The DNA for the CDR3 is TGCAGTGCTAGAGAGGACCTTCCATATTCACCCCTCCACTTT. Protein sequence: CSAREDLPYSPLHF.

CDR3 in amino acids: CASSRRSGNNSPLHF. CDR3 sequence (DNA): TGTGCCAGCAGCCGAAGGTCGGGAAATAATTCACCCCTCCACTTT. V is TRBV7-2 and J is TRBJ1-6; D is uncertain. Germline CDR1 and CDR2: SGHTA and FQGNSA. This CDR3 region has 15 residues. Deletions cut 5 bases from V and 5 bases from J, with 13 bases between.

The V call is TRBV20-1, the J call TRBJ1-5; 7 bases are shared with TRBD1. CDR1 DFQATT and CDR2 SNEGSKA come from the germline V gene (reference sequence). The trim removed 2 bases at V and 0 bases at J, leaving 7 bases unmatched. CDR3 size: 16 residues. The CDR3 region is CSARWAQGISNQPQHF. Here the CDR3 DNA reads TGCAGTGCTAGATGGGCACAGGGGATTAGCAATCAGCCCCAGCATTTT.

The V call is TRBV20-1, the J call TRBJ2-1, with 7 bases fitting TRBD1. The CDR3 is 16 amino acids. Losses at the gene ends were 6 bases for V and 3 bases for J; bases not matched to a gene: 14. Germline assignment: CDR1 DFQATT and CDR2 SNEGSKA (reference sequence). The CDR3 is CSATDRSLTSYNEQFF. The CDR3 DNA reads as TGCAGTGCGACGGACAGGAGTCTCACGAGCTACAATGAGCAGTTCTTC.

CDR3 in DNA: TGTGCCAGCAGCCAAGTTGCGCGGGGACTAGCGGGTTTCTACGAGCAGTACTTC. Its translation is CASSQVARGLAGFYEQYF. The V gene is TRBV4-2, the J gene TRBJ2-7, with 12 bases fitting TRBD2. Germline CDR1 and CDR2: LGHNA and YNFKEQ. The J segment lost 3 bases and the V segment lost 1 base, leaving 10 bases of the junction unmatched. CDR3 length: 18 amino acids.

This clonotype was found a few times. The chain employs TRBV12-5 and TRBJ2-3, with TRBD1 matching 8 bases. The junction had 4 bases not matched to a gene; V was cut back by 6 bases and J by 2 bases. The CDR3 sequence is 14 residues long. The germline V gene encodes CDR1 LGHNT and CDR2 FRNRAP. CDR3 in amino acids: CASGWDRPTDTQYF. The CDR3 nucleotides are TGTGCTAGTGGGTGGGACAGGCCCACAGATACGCAGTATTTT.

The rearrangement joins TRBV4-3 to TRBJ2-7; D gene ambiguous. Looked up from germline, CDR1 is LGHNA and CDR2 is YSLEER. This CDR3 has 13 amino acids. V was trimmed by 0 bases and J by 9 bases, leaving 12 bases between them. This CDR3 reads CASSQDLRVGQYF. In DNA, the CDR3 is TGCGCCAGCAGCCAAGATCTACGGGTGGGGCAGTACTTC.

The V call is TRBV5-5, the J call TRBJ2-5; D unresolved. The CDR3 is 15 amino acids. V lost 0 bases to trimming and J lost 2 bases, with 11 bases between them. CDR1 is SGHKS and CDR2 is YYEKEE in the germline V gene (reference sequence). The CDR3 here is CASSLDPGTQETQYF. CDR3 sequence (DNA): TGTGCCAGCAGCTTGGACCCAGGTACTCAAGAGACCCAGTACTTC.

The J gene is TRBJ1-1, the V gene TRBV5-1, with D possibly being TRBD1 (5 bases). Germline values: CDR1 SGHRS, CDR2 YFSETQ. Trimming left V 0 bases short and J 2 bases short, with 14 bases between. The length of the CDR3 is 16 residues. CDR3 residues: CASSLGPQGGNTEAFF. For the CDR3, the DNA is TGCGCCAGCAGCTTGGGCCCCCAGGGCGGAAACACTGAAGCTTTCTTT.

This clonotype was seen a handful of times. The CDR3 nucleotides are TGCGCCAGCAGCTTGGTAACAGGGGTGAACACTGAAGCTTTCTTT. It encodes CASSLVTGVNTEAFF. The chain links TRBV5-1 to TRBJ1-1; TRBD1 aligns across 7 bases. This CDR3 has 15 residues. Trimming cost V 0 bases and J 0 bases; bases outside gene matches: 2. The germline V gene encodes CDR1 SGHRS and CDR2 YFSETQ.

This clonotype showed up just a few times. The V and J genes are TRBV5-1 and TRBJ2-3; maybe TRBD2 (5 bases). The CDR3 runs to 18 residues. Germline lookup yields CDR1 SGHRS and CDR2 YFSETQ. The V end lost 0 bases, the J end lost 4 bases, and 21 bases lay between the germline ends. For the CDR3, the DNA is TGCGCCAGCAGCTTGGTCCGAAAGGAGCTCGCGGGTGCAGATACGCAGTATTTT. This codes for CASSLVRKELAGADTQYF.

This clonotype was counted only a few times. J is TRBJ2-3 and V is TRBV5-1; 9 positions match TRBD2. Germline V gene sequence: CDR1 SGHRS, CDR2 YFSETQ. This CDR3 contains 16 residues. The J segment lost 3 bases and the V segment lost 4 bases, leaving 9 bases of the junction unmatched. CDR3 sequence: CASSGNGLARTDTQYF. The CDR3 region has the DNA TGCGCCAGCAGCGGAAATGGACTAGCGAGGACAGATACGCAGTATTTT.

This chain connects TRBV13 to TRBJ1-2; no clear D gene. This CDR3 region has 15 residues. Per germline, CDR1 PRHDT and CDR2 FYEKMQ (reference sequence). Between the trimmed V and J ends, which lost 5 bases and 3 bases, there was a span of 16 bases. CDR3 loop: CASSPDSGGYYGYTF. The CDR3 DNA is TGTGCCAGCAGCCCGGACTCAGGAGGGTACTATGGCTACACCTTC.

This clonotype was observed a handful of times. The J gene is TRBJ2-7, the V gene TRBV10-3; D possibly corresponds to TRBD1 (7 bases). V gave up 11 bases and J gave up 0 bases, with 20 bases separating them. The CDR3 spans 15 residues. Looked up from germline, CDR1 is ENHRY and CDR2 is SYGVKD. CDR3 residues: CASEGGQSGSYEQYF. CDR3 coding DNA: TGTGCCTCCGAGGGGGGACAGTCGGGCTCCTACGAGCAGTACTTC.

This chain uses TRBV5-6 with TRBJ2-2; 7 bases align to TRBD1. Germline V gene sequence: CDR1 SGHDT, CDR2 YYEEEE. This CDR3 has 16 residues. The V and J ends lost 4 bases and 1 base, in that order; junction bases with no gene match: 7. The CDR3 here is CASSPHGTVNTGELFF. The CDR3 DNA is TGTGCCAGCAGCCCCCATGGGACAGTGAACACCGGGGAGCTGTTTTTT.

The chain links TRBV6-1 to TRBJ2-1; TRBD1 matches 9 bases. The length of the CDR3 is 15 residues. With V trimmed by 6 bases and J by 4 bases, 7 bases remained unmatched. Germline V gene lookup returns CDR1 MNHNS and CDR2 SASEGT. CDR3 sequence reads: CASRETGGPYNEQFF. The CDR3 DNA follows: TGTGCCAGCAGAGAAACAGGGGGCCCATACAATGAGCAGTTCTTC.

The gene calls are TRBV20-1 and TRBJ1-1; weak D call: TRBD1 (6 bases). Trimming removed 4 bases at V and 10 bases at J, with 13 bases between. The CDR3 covers 11 residues. CDR1 and CDR2 from the germline V gene are DFQATT and SNEGSKA (reference sequence). DNA for the CDR3: TGCAGTGCTACAGGGGTTTCGGGAGCTTTCTTT. Translating it yields CSATGVSGAFF.

The chain carries TRBV6-5 and TRBJ2-1; D possibly corresponds to TRBD2 (6 bases). V dropped 0 bases and J dropped 2 bases, with 8 bases sitting between them. The length of the CDR3 is 15 residues. Germline values: CDR1 MNHEY, CDR2 SVGAGI. The CDR3 protein is CASSYSGLTYNEQFF. The CDR3, as DNA: TGTGCCAGCAGTTACTCGGGACTCACCTACAATGAGCAGTTCTTC.

This clonotype has at least ten counts. The V gene is TRBV5-1, the J gene TRBJ1-1, with 9 bases identical to TRBD1. The CDR3 is made up of 15 amino acids. J lost 0 bases, V lost 1 base, and 1 base had no gene match. The germline V gene has CDR1 SGHRS and CDR2 YFSETQ. As DNA, the CDR3 is TGCGCCAGCAGCTTGAGGACAGGGGTGAACACTGAAGCTTTCTTT. Amino acids: CASSLRTGVNTEAFF.

The chain couples TRBV29-1 to TRBJ2-7; maybe TRBD2 (5 bases). Germline V gives CDR1 SQVTM, CDR2 ANQGSEA. The CDR3 is made up of 13 amino acids. Between the trimmed V and J ends, which lost 4 bases and 3 bases, there was a span of 13 bases. This CDR3 reads CSVAPGSVYEQYF. The CDR3 DNA reads as TGCAGCGTTGCGCCGGGGTCAGTCTACGAGCAGTACTTC.

This clonotype was picked up a small number of times. The rearrangement joins TRBV29-1 to TRBJ1-5; TRBD1 matches 8 bases. The CDR3 consists of 11 residues. Germline V gene data show CDR1 as SQVTM and CDR2 as ANQGSEA. With 5 bases clipped from V and 11 bases from J, the junction kept 5 bases outside the gene matches. The CDR3 spells CSVFRGQSQHF. Here the CDR3 DNA reads TGCAGCGTTTTCAGGGGGCAATCCCAGCATTTT.

The chain has TRBV20-1 and TRBJ2-2; 8 bases are shared with TRBD2. The CDR3 consists of 15 residues. V was clipped by 0 bases and J by 6 bases; unmatched bases: 6. Germline CDR1 is DFQATT and CDR2 is SNEGSKA (reference sequence). DNA of the CDR3: TGCAGTGCTAGAGATGGCAGTAGCGGGGCCGGGGAGCTGTTTTTT. This sequence encodes CSARDGSSGAGELFF.

The rearrangement links TRBV12-3 or TRBV12-4 to TRBJ2-2; 7 bases line up with TRBD1. The CDR3 sequence is 14 residues long. Trimming cost V 7 bases and J 7 bases; bases outside gene matches: 9. The CDR3 DNA sequence: TGTGCCAGCACCCGGCGACAGGGCGGCGGGGAGCTGTTTTTT. Residues: CASTRRQGGGELFF.

The gene calls are TRBV21-1 and TRBJ2-1; the table names TRBD2, a call not compared with the DNA. TRBV21-1 represents a pseudogene. The CDR3 length is 14 residues. CDR3 amino acids: CASTPQGRPLREFF. As DNA, the CDR3 is TGTGCCAGCACCCCCCAAGGACGGCCCCTACGGGAGTTCTTC.

This clonotype was observed once. The chain uses TRBV2 and TRBJ1-3; D is uncertain. CDR3 length: 13 amino acids. V was trimmed by 7 bases and J by 2 bases, leaving 9 bases between them. Germline CDR1 is SNHLY and CDR2 is FYNNEI. The CDR3 protein is CASIRAPGNTIYF. In DNA, the CDR3 is TGTGCCAGCATTCGAGCGCCTGGAAACACCATATATTTT.

CDR3 protein: CASSYVSTDTQYF. CDR3 sequence (DNA): TGTGCCAGCAGCTACGTTAGCACAGATACGCAGTATTTT. The V gene is TRBV12-3 or TRBV12-4, the J gene TRBJ2-3; D is ambiguous. This CDR3 contains 13 residues. V dropped 6 bases and J dropped 0 bases, with 7 bases sitting between them.

This clonotype appeared a single time. This chain links TRBV7-2 with TRBJ2-4; 8 positions agree with TRBD1. This CDR3 is 16 amino acids long. Germline values: CDR1 SGHTA, CDR2 FQGNSA. Trimming took 5 bases from V and 6 from J; bases not matched to a gene: 12. This CDR3 reads CASSHRGLGLLNIQYF. The CDR3 nucleotides are TGTGCCAGCAGCCACAGGGGGTTGGGTCTGTTAAACATTCAGTACTTC.

This clonotype showed up many times. The rearrangement links TRBV4-2 to TRBJ1-1; 7 positions agree with TRBD1. The J segment lost 5 bases and the V segment lost 2 bases, leaving 5 bases of the junction unmatched. The V gene's germline CDR1 is LGHNA and CDR2 YNFKEQ. The CDR3 runs to 14 residues. The CDR3 here is CASSQTQGRTEAFF. The CDR3 DNA is TGTGCCAGCAGCCAAACACAGGGGAGGACTGAAGCTTTCTTT.